The following is a T cell receptor (beta chain) sequence with its context. No antigen is known for it. The record has no base qualities; no much larger clone is one base away. The donors were healthy, HIV-negative adults who had no recently reported acute infections or vaccinations. All donors were Caucasian adults living in Nashville, Tennessee, USA. CD4+ T cells were enriched by magnetic negative selection; naive cells were then positively selected on CD45RA, and the negative fraction formed the memory subset. Blood was obtained by leukapheresis, after which PBMCs were separated by Ficoll-Histopaque density gradient centrifugation and cryopreserved in liquid nitrogen vapor phase. Analytical flow cytometry was used to check the purity and quantity of every magnetically sorted T cell population. From each sorted fraction, genomic DNA was isolated and quantified by UV absorbance on a Nanodrop 2000c.

This sample was included in a study of shared clonotypes between healthy human individuals (dated by TCRdb to between 2020 and 2021). The study in broad terms: The cohort comprised two women and a few men aged 18 to 49 years. For each donor, CD4 naive and CD4 memory were each given three plates, CD8 naive was given two plates, and CD8 memory was given one plate. To estimate repertoire size and how much clonotype sharing occurs between individuals, the study deeply sequenced the blood TCR repertoires of 4 to 6 healthy adults. To increase sequencing depth and limit assay-specific biases, different laboratories used diverse techniques to prepare libraries and sequence TCR repertoires. Per donor, leukapheresis produced somewhere between about 0.94 and 9 billion PBMCs.

V is shortened by 3 bases, J by 11 bases, and the region joining them spans 14 bases. The CDR3 holds 13 amino acids from the cysteine to the phenylalanine. Only the CDR3 DNA stays, 39 bases, in frame from base 1. From the germline V gene, CDR1 is KGHSH and CDR2 is LQKENI. The research as a whole found: Compared with non-shared clonotypes, clonotypes shared by all four sorted-subset donors had higher generation probabilities. Pairwise subsampling indicated that sequencing depth was expected to affect the degree of clonotype sharing among donors. Around 5% of naive CD4, approximately 3.7% of naive CD8, roughly 2.4% of memory CD4, and about 0.4% of memory CD8 clonotypes were shared across several donors. Even with the large sequencing depth, rarefaction of the sorted-subset datasets indicated that sequencing was incomplete. Sampling was limited to blood, and TCR repertoires in tissue likely differ from TCR repertoires in blood. The small number of donors limited the genetic and exposure-history diversity represented. Estimated clonotype richness was generally larger for naive than for memory subsets.

Using the deep immunoSEQ assay, multiplex PCR amplified TCR CDR3 regions from genomic DNA. Extracted genomic DNA from each cell subset was distributed evenly across all wells of several immunoSEQ 96-well plates, and each plate was treated as a replicate. For sorted subsets, roughly 0.2 ug genomic DNA, equal to approximately 30,000 T cell genomes, was loaded into each replicate PCR. Purified libraries were quantified with a Qubit 3.0 fluorometer, sized on a Bioanalyzer 2100, and re-quantified with the KAPA Library Quantification kit. Every immunoSEQ 96-well plate was sequenced on a dedicated single-read 150-cycle Illumina NextSeq 550 flow cell. Turning to the authors' computational methods: Because the immunoSEQ output held only junctional sequences and lacked quality scores, the filtering could not match the filtering applied to full-length reads. Sequences were annotated with PyIR, a Python wrapper for IgBLAST v1.9, using IMGT germline references to assign V/J genes and CDR3. Reads were filtered out if the reads had weak V/J assignments (E-value above 1e-6), no CDR3, stop codons, out-of-frame junctions, or ambiguous translated residues. V3J clonotypes were defined as sequences sharing the same inferred V gene, J gene, and CDR3 amino acid sequence. To compute the percentage overlap between repertoires, the number of shared unique clonotypes was divided by the size of the smaller repertoire. Richness of each repertoire was evaluated using RTK rarefaction, the Chao1 estimator, and Recon v2.1 estimates of unobserved clonotypes. OLGA was used to compute generation probabilities for all TCRbeta clonotypes that the gDNA method yielded from a few donors. Entries here come from immuneACCESS through TCRdb and include only in-frame sequences with V and J called. Some clones fail to appear in such tables; in the studies checked, an unresolved V gene covers under half of the shortfall, and the cause of the remainder is unknown. That table gives V, J and clone size, and the DNA gave D and trimming. This sample is represented by roughly 2.2 million clones; 93% of them were singletons. About 0.37% of the sample goes to the ten largest clones.

This TCR was sampled from a young man in good health. Some clones in this sample may be carry-over from other donors' samples. The sequence joins TRBV18 to TRBJ1-5, with no reliable assignment of the D segment. The sample taken for sequencing was naive CD4+ T cells from PBMCs. The meaning of the sample's cell subset or site label: CD45RA+ positively selected. The CDR3 region has the sequence CASSPDWGSSQHF. The DNA sequence is as follows: TGTGCCAGCTCACCGGATTGGGGTTCATCCCAGCATTTT.